This entry describes one T cell receptor beta chain. This entry belongs to a study of blood T cells in healthy people across ages. The V gene's germline CDR1 is LGHNA and CDR2 YSLEER. The CDR3 is made up of 16 amino acids. A second PCR of roughly 6 to 12 cycles used a sample-barcoded 5' primer and a J-beta primer mix. A single record per CDR3 protein comes from TCRdb applying MiXCR to the 5' RACE reads. Of 700,000 to 950,000 distinct CDR3 sequences listed, roughly 60% are singletons. The chain couples TRBV4-3 to TRBJ2-1; tentatively, D is TRBD2 (6 bases). The DNA end favors TRBJ2-7, so the J call may be wrong. The source is a man aged 25-40 years in good health. Material: blood. Here the CDR3 reads CASSQVLGEAYNEQYF. CDR3 coding DNA: TGCGCCAGCAGCCAAGTTTTAGGGGAGGCCTACAATGAGCAGTACTTC.